A single sample is the source of the 3 T cell receptor beta chains below, sequenced in a study of blood T cell repertoires in COVID-19. TCRdb's table, derived via immunoSEQ multiplex PCR, lists solely in-frame clones and lacks some. This table holds 150,000 or so clones, roughly 85% found once. The sequencing sample was made of PBMCs or T cells enriched from blood (not recorded which). The source is a man in his fifties or sixties who had recovered from COVID-19.

The J gene is TRBJ1-2, the V gene TRBV25-1; 7 bases are shared with TRBD1. With 5 bases clipped from V and 9 bases from J, the junction kept 15 bases outside the gene matches. CDR1 is MGHDK, CDR2 SYGVNS, per germline. This CDR3 contains 15 residues. CDR3: CASSPGTDFRRSYTF. In nucleotides, the CDR3 is TGTGCCAGCAGTCCAGGGACAGATTTTAGGAGGAGCTACACCTTC.

V usage is TRBV6-1 and J usage is TRBJ2-7; D is perhaps TRBD1 (6 bases). The CDR3 has 14 residues. The V gene lost 1 base and the J gene lost 5 bases, with 12 bases spanning the gap. The V gene's germline CDR1 is MNHNS and CDR2 SASEGT. The CDR3 DNA reads TGTGCCAGCAGTGAAGTCGCAGGGGTCCACGAGCAGTACTTC. This gives the protein CASSEVAGVHEQYF.

V and J are TRBV9 and TRBJ1-3; D call uncertain. There are 14 residues in the CDR3. CDR1 is SGDLS and CDR2 is YYNGEE in the germline V gene. The V and J ends lost 4 bases and 4 bases respectively, with 12 bases between them. The CDR3 is CASSPPGWGNTIYF. Here the CDR3 DNA reads TGTGCCAGCAGCCCCCCGGGTTGGGGAAACACCATATATTTT.